One sample yielded the 16 T cell receptor beta chains listed below, sequenced in a study of cytomegalovirus exposure and HLA in healthy donors. Clones were read by immunoSEQ multiplex PCR, and TCRdb kept only the in-frame ones, dropping some. Here the sample spans some 140,000 clones, 84% being singletons. The sequenced sample was PBMCs. Receptors were obtained from a woman aged 25 to 39 in good health and CMV-seronegative.

The chain recombines TRBV7-6 with TRBJ2-5, with a weak D call TRBD1 (6 bases). From germline, CDR1 is SGHVS and CDR2 FNYEAQ. CDR3 length: 13 residues. V was pared by 2 bases and J by 5 bases, with 9 bases between. CDR3 in amino acids: CASSLRQGETQYF. CDR3 nucleotides: TGTGCCAGCAGCTTAAGGCAGGGGGAGACCCAGTACTTC.

The chain carries TRBV15 and TRBJ2-5, with a weak D call TRBD2 (6 bases). Trimming removed 3 bases from V and 5 bases from J, with 10 bases in between. CDR3 length equals 13 residues. The germline V gene encodes CDR1 LNHNV and CDR2 YYDKDF (reference sequence). CDR3 region: CATSRGGRETQYF. The CDR3 coding sequence is TGTGCCACCAGCAGGGGAGGAAGGGAGACCCAGTACTTC.

The chain carries TRBV27 and TRBJ2-7; weak D call: TRBD2 (5 bases). The CDR3 runs to 15 residues. V dropped 2 bases and J dropped 6 bases, with 17 bases sitting between them. The germline V gene has CDR1 MNHEY and CDR2 SMNVEV (reference sequence). The CDR3: CASSLLRETPSEQYF. CDR3 DNA sequence: TGTGCCAGCAGTTTACTACGGGAAACTCCCTCCGAGCAGTACTTC.

This chain uses TRBV5-1 with TRBJ1-3; D gene unclear. V was cut by 0 bases and J by 0 bases, with 7 bases left in between. This CDR3 has 15 amino acids. Germline lookup yields CDR1 SGHRS and CDR2 YFSETQ. The CDR3 sequence: CASSLGADSGNTIYF. Here the CDR3 DNA reads TGCGCCAGCAGCTTGGGGGCAGACTCTGGAAACACCATATATTTT.

CDR3 in amino acids: CASSLALSYNEQFF. In DNA, the CDR3 is TGTGCCAGCAGCTTAGCTCTCTCCTACAATGAGCAGTTCTTC. This chain joins TRBV7-2 and TRBJ2-1; D remains ambiguous. With 0 bases removed from V and 0 bases from J, the gap between germline ends came to 3 bases. The CDR3 covers 14 residues. Germline CDR1 reads SGHTA; CDR2 reads FQGNSA.

The chain links TRBV2 to TRBJ1-5; perhaps TRBD1 as D (6 bases). The V end lost 11 bases, the J end lost 6 bases, and 17 bases lay between the germline ends. The CDR3 sequence is 13 residues long. The germline CDR1 and CDR2 sequences are SNHLY and FYNNEI. The CDR3 DNA reads TGTGCCGGATCCCTGGGGGCTGCTCAGCCCCAGCATTTT. Its translation is CAGSLGAAQPQHF.

The chain has TRBV9 and TRBJ2-1; 15 bases are a match to TRBD2. This CDR3 spans 15 amino acids. V lost 3 bases to trimming and J lost 9 bases; unmatched junction nucleotides: 4. Germline lookup yields CDR1 SGDLS and CDR2 YYNGEE. Written as DNA, the CDR3 is TGTGCCAGCAGCGCGGGACTAGCGGGGGGTACTGAGCAGTTCTTC. It encodes CASSAGLAGGTEQFF.

The chain is built from TRBV6-6 and TRBJ2-7, with 7 bases identical to TRBD1. The germline V gene encodes CDR1 MNHNY and CDR2 SVGAGI (reference sequence). Trimming cost V 6 bases and J 2 bases; bases outside gene matches: 7. The CDR3 covers 14 residues. As DNA, the CDR3 is TGTGCCAGCAGCCGACAGGGAGCGGCCTACGAGCAGTACTTC. Translated: CASSRQGAAYEQYF.

The rearrangement joins TRBV11-2 to TRBJ1-2; 7 bases match TRBD1. The germline V gene encodes CDR1 SGHAT and CDR2 FQNNGV. Trimming removed 5 bases from V and 9 bases from J; junction bases left unmatched: 12. This CDR3 has 14 amino acids. The CDR3 DNA reads TGTGCCAGCAGCGCCACGACAGGGTTTTATAGCTACACCTTC. Its translation: CASSATTGFYSYTF.

The rearrangement joins TRBV5-1 to TRBJ2-3, with 7 bases that match TRBD1. Germline V lookup: CDR1 SGHRS, CDR2 YFSETQ. Germline trimming cut 2 bases from V and 2 bases from J; bases unmatched to any gene: 2. The CDR3 has 14 amino acids. The CDR3 loop is CASSLQGPTDTQYF. In nucleotides, the CDR3 is TGCGCCAGCAGCTTACAGGGGCCCACAGATACGCAGTATTTT.

This clone was detected once. V gene TRBV6-6 combines with J gene TRBJ2-7, with D maybe TRBD2 (6 bases). V lost 5 bases and J 3 bases, leaving 14 bases between the germline ends. Germline V gives CDR1 MNHNY, CDR2 SVGAGI (reference sequence). This CDR3 has 14 amino acids. Written as DNA, the CDR3 is TGTGCCAGCAGTAGCGGGCTCAGAGACTACGAGCAGTACTTC. Residues: CASSSGLRDYEQYF.

V is TRBV4-1 and J is TRBJ2-5, with 7 bases lining up with TRBD2. Looked up from germline, CDR1 is MGHRA and CDR2 is YSYEKL. This CDR3 spans 17 amino acids. V shed 4 bases and J 5 bases; nucleotides not matched to a gene: 16. The CDR3 protein is CASSPYAGTASGETQYF. The CDR3 coding sequence is TGCGCCAGCAGCCCCTATGCCGGAACGGCTAGCGGTGAGACCCAGTACTTC.

The chain combines TRBV7-2 with TRBJ1-3, with D uncertain. CDR3 length: 13 amino acids. Trimming took off 5 bases at V and 2 bases at J, with 7 bases between the two ends. Germline V gene data show CDR1 as SGHTA and CDR2 as FQGNSA. The CDR3 nucleotides read TGTGCCAGCAGCCCTAGAGCTGGAAACACCATATATTTT. The encoded protein is CASSPRAGNTIYF.

The rearrangement joins TRBV9 to TRBJ2-5; 8 positions agree with TRBD2. The CDR3 covers 17 residues. The ends lost 0 bases at V and 0 bases at J; junction bases unmatched: 7. Germline-derived CDR1 and CDR2 are SGDLS and YYNGEE. The CDR3 spells CASSVEGAGGYQETQYF. The CDR3 DNA reads as TGTGCCAGCAGCGTAGAAGGGGCGGGGGGTTACCAAGAGACCCAGTACTTC.

The V and J genes are TRBV7-9 and TRBJ1-2; weak D call: TRBD1 (6 bases). The germline CDR1 and CDR2 sequences are SEHNR and FQNEAQ (reference sequence). The length of the CDR3 is 15 residues. V was cut by 3 bases and J by 3 bases, with 14 bases left in between. The CDR3 here is CASSFQGSGDYGYTF. Written as DNA, the CDR3 is TGTGCCAGCAGCTTCCAGGGGTCAGGGGACTATGGCTACACCTTC.

The chain employs TRBV7-2 and TRBJ1-1; TRBD1 might be the D (6 bases). The CDR3 has 15 residues. The V end lost 2 bases, the J end lost 0 bases, and 10 bases lay between the germline ends. Germline-derived CDR1 and CDR2 are SGHTA and FQGNSA. In nucleotides, the CDR3 is TGTGCCAGCAGCTTATTGGGGGCGTTGAACACTGAAGCTTTCTTT. Its translation is CASSLLGALNTEAFF.